This T cell receptor (beta chain) stems from a study of cytotoxic CD8 clonotypes in ibrutinib-treated CLL. In the study overall: After a median roughly 12 months on treatment (6 to 36), response samples were drawn.

A 1 in 200,000 to 1 in 1 million T cell depth was the sequencing target. The method was immunoSEQ multiplex PCR; TCRdb's version includes in-frame clones alone and lacks a portion of them. The table has some 200,000 clones, nearly 80% seen once. In the case of this clone: Its antigen is as yet unknown.

Study-level findings and limits: Public clonotypes proved infrequent, and on treatment they shrank or remained steady.

This CDR3 has 13 amino acids. Deletions cut 0 bases from V and 2 bases from J, with 5 bases between. CDR1 and CDR2 from the germline V gene are LNHNV and YYDKDF (reference sequence). This receptor was taken from a human donor with chronic lymphocytic leukemia. The source was PBMCs, collected after 12 months of ibrutinib treatment. J is TRBJ2-7 and V is TRBV15; D is unclear. CDR3 protein: CATSRDVTYEQYF. CDR3 DNA sequence: TGTGCCACCAGCAGAGATGTCACCTACGAGCAGTACTTC.